This T cell receptor beta chain was captured by sequencing in a study of monozygotic twins with cystic fibrosis. About the research overall: With about 16 PCR cycles, barcoded libraries came from about 2.9 micrograms of fragmented DNA. Findings and caveats of the study: Median Simpson clonality of 0.0095 suggested naive T cells predominated. J usage was most co-twin-similar in 8 of 16 pairs, V in 13. Monozygotic CF twin pairs shared significantly more nucleotide-identical clonotypes than unrelated CF individuals did.

This table comes from immunoSEQ multiplex PCR, and its TCRdb copy is limited to in-frame clones, with some not included. The profile shows roughly 35,000 clones, 75% to 90% of them singletons. CDR1 is MGHRA and CDR2 is YSYEKL in the germline V gene. Trimming at V came to 0 bases and at J to 5 bases, leaving 3 bases not matched to a gene. This CDR3 has 16 residues. This clone appeared once. Its antigen is unidentified. Sequencing was performed on blood. The source is a girl aged 2-10 years with cystic fibrosis. The V call is TRBV4-1, the J call TRBJ2-2; 10 bases fit TRBD2. The CDR3 reads CASSQDLAGGTGELFF. The CDR3 DNA reads TGCGCCAGCAGCCAAGACTTAGCGGGGGGAACCGGGGAGCTGTTTTTT.